A single sample gave rise to the 26 T cell receptor beta chains below, sequenced in a study of low-dose radiotherapy and immunotherapy resistance in tumors. First-strand cDNA used TRAV- and TRBV-specific primers, covering alpha and beta chains. Both a constant-region primer and a V-primer adapter served to amplify TCRs across roughly 21 PCR cycles. TCRdb called the reads again in MiXCR, with one record for every CDR3 protein. The sample comprises 95,000 to 100,000 distinct CDR3 sequences, more than 20% of which are singletons, and approximately 4% rests with the top ten. Specified time point: after trial treatment. Treatment reported: LDRT plus nivolumab, ipilimumab, low-dose cyclophosphamide and aspirin (RACIN trial). Source: PBMCs, taken after low-dose radiotherapy plus immunotherapy. These TCRs come from a male donor with prostate cancer.

This clonotype was detected only a few times. The J gene is TRBJ1-2, the V gene TRBV19, with D perhaps matching TRBD1 (6 bases). With 7 bases removed from V and 6 bases from J, the gap between germline ends came to 18 bases. This CDR3 region has 14 residues. Per germline, CDR1 LNHDA and CDR2 SQIVND (reference sequence). CDR3 residues: CASIGPGDLDGYTF. The CDR3, as DNA: TGTGCCAGTATTGGGCCAGGGGACCTCGATGGCTACACCTTC. The entire variable domain, with the rest obtained from reference TRBV19 and TRBJ1-2, is as follows: DGGITQSPKYLFRKEGQNVTLSCEQNLNHDAMYWYRQDPGQGLRLIYYSQIVNDFQKGDIAEGYSVSREKKESFPLTVTSAQKNPTAFYLCASIGPGDLDGYTFGSGTRLTVV.

There are many counts of this clonotype. The V gene is TRBV19, the J gene TRBJ2-7; a possible D gene is TRBD1 (6 bases). The CDR3 loop spans 14 amino acids. The V end was cut by 5 bases, the J end by 4 bases, with 15 bases between. Looked up from germline, CDR1 is LNHDA and CDR2 is SQIVND (reference sequence). DNA for the CDR3: TGTGCCAGTAGTCCCCGGGACAAGGGGTACGAGCAGTACTTC. This translates into CASSPRDKGYEQYF. Variable domain in full (rest from reference TRBV19 and TRBJ2-7): DGGITQSPKYLFRKEGQNVTLSCEQNLNHDAMYWYRQDPGQGLRLIYYSQIVNDFQKGDIAEGYSVSREKKESFPLTVTSAQKNPTAFYLCASSPRDKGYEQYFGPGTRLTVT.

This clonotype has a count of ten or more. V gene TRBV10-3 combines with J gene TRBJ2-1; possibly TRBD1 for D (5 bases). Between the trimmed V and J ends, which lost 0 bases and 8 bases, there was a span of 11 bases. Germline CDR1 reads ENHRY; CDR2 reads SYGVKD. The CDR3 spans 14 residues. CDR3 region: CAISESILGHEQFF. For the CDR3, the DNA is TGTGCCATCAGTGAGTCGATCTTGGGGCATGAGCAGTTCTTC.

In this sample, this clonotype turned up many times. This chain links TRBV6-1 with TRBJ2-1, with D possibly matching TRBD2 (5 bases). CDR1 MNHNS and CDR2 SASEGT come from the germline V gene. Trimming took off 3 bases at V and 5 bases at J, with 14 bases between the two ends. The CDR3 covers 15 residues. CDR3 sequence (DNA): TGTGCCAGCAGTGACACGAGGGCAGAGAACAATGAGCAGTTCTTC. The encoded protein is CASSDTRAENNEQFF.

This clonotype showed up many times. The rearrangement uses TRBV7-9 and TRBJ2-7, with a possible D match to TRBD2 (6 bases). V was trimmed by 3 bases and J by 0 bases, leaving 30 bases between them. CDR1 and CDR2 (germline): SEHNR, FQNEAQ (reference sequence). The CDR3 runs to 21 residues. As DNA, the CDR3 is TGTGCCAGCAGCTTGGTACGGGTTAGGCGTAGCGGAGACGAACGCTCCTACGAGCAGTACTTC. Translating it yields CASSLVRVRRSGDERSYEQYF.

This clonotype was seen ten or more times. This sequence joins TRBV4-1 and TRBJ2-7, with D maybe TRBD1 (5 bases). CDR1 is MGHRA, CDR2 YSYEKL, per germline. Trimming shortened V by 1 base and J by 4 bases, and 23 bases separated the two germline ends. The CDR3 runs 18 residues. CDR3 DNA: TGCGCCAGCAGCCAAGTCAATTTCATTGGGCAGGGCTTTTACGAGCAGTACTTC. It is translated as CASSQVNFIGQGFYEQYF.

The table lists this clonotype with a few counts. The chain combines TRBV12-3 or TRBV12-4 with TRBJ1-5; 7 positions agree with TRBD1. The CDR3 loop spans 12 amino acids. Trimming at V came to 5 bases and at J to 6 bases, leaving 1 base not matched to a gene. CDR3 region: CASSDRVQPQHF. Here the CDR3 DNA reads TGTGCCAGCAGTGACAGGGTTCAGCCCCAGCATTTT.

This clonotype was picked up many times. The genes are TRBV5-6 and TRBJ1-1; D might be TRBD1 (5 bases). Germline CDR1 SGHDT, CDR2 YYEEEE. This CDR3 is 14 amino acids long. V was pared by 4 bases and J by 10 bases, with 20 bases between. CDR3 protein: CASSTITRVLAAFF. CDR3 nucleotide sequence: TGTGCCAGCAGCACCATAACCAGGGTTTTGGCAGCTTTCTTT. Filled out from reference TRBV5-6 and TRBJ1-1, the complete variable domain reads DAGVTQSPTHLIKTRGQQVTLRCSPKSGHDTVSWYQQALGQGPQFIFQYYEEEERQRGNFPDRFSGHQFPNYSSELNVNALLLGDSALYLCASSTITRVLAAFFGQGTRLTVV.

The table lists this clonotype with many counts. The CDR3 loop reads CATSTGGGGTDTQYF. In DNA form, the CDR3 reads TGTGCCACCAGTACCGGGGGGGGGGGCACAGATACGCAGTATTTT. This rearrangement joins TRBV24-1 to TRBJ2-3, with 8 bases identical to TRBD2. V lost 6 bases, J lost 1 base, and 5 bases stayed unmatched. The CDR3 is 15 residues long. The germline V gene encodes CDR1 KGHDR and CDR2 SFDVKD.

In its sample, this clonotype was seen many times. The CDR3 is CASSPGLAGGPPDTQYF. The CDR3 bases are TGTGCCAGCAGCCCGGGACTAGCGGGGGGGCCGCCAGATACGCAGTATTTT. The chain links TRBV27 to TRBJ2-3; 16 bases align to TRBD2. Germline V CDR1 and CDR2: MNHEY, SMNVEV (reference sequence). J gave up 4 bases and V 6 bases, and 7 bases lay outside the gene matches. The CDR3 totals 17 residues.

This clonotype appeared a few times. This chain uses TRBV25-1 with TRBJ2-7, with 9 bases fitting TRBD1. The CDR3 consists of 15 residues. The V gene's germline CDR1 is MGHDK and CDR2 SYGVNS. Trimming took 3 bases from V and 5 from J; bases not matched to a gene: 8. CDR3 in DNA: TGTGCCAGCAGTGAGGGAGGGACAGGGCTAAACGAGCAGTACTTC. This gives the protein CASSEGGTGLNEQYF.

This clonotype has ten or more counts. This rearrangement joins TRBV7-8 to TRBJ1-2, with D possibly matching TRBD1 (5 bases). The CDR3 has 16 amino acids. Deletions cut 2 bases from V and 7 bases from J, with 20 bases between. From germline, CDR1 is SGHVS and CDR2 FQNEAQ. The CDR3 coding sequence is TGTGCCAGCAGCTTACGGTTGAGGGGTGGCGTGTCTGGCTACACCTTC. Residues: CASSLRLRGGVSGYTF.

In its sample, this clonotype was seen many times. The rearrangement links TRBV20-1 to TRBJ1-1; 7 bases fit TRBD1. V was clipped by 6 bases and J by 6 bases; unmatched bases: 16. The CDR3 totals 15 residues. In germline, CDR1 is DFQATT, CDR2 SNEGSKA (reference sequence). The CDR3 sequence: CSALGQPGGAPEAFF. CDR3 coding DNA: TGCAGTGCCCTGGGACAGCCTGGTGGGGCACCTGAAGCTTTCTTT.

The table lists this clonotype with many counts. CDR3 in amino acids: CASSQGGDQPQHF. The CDR3 DNA sequence: TGTGCCAGCAGTCAAGGTGGGGATCAGCCCCAGCATTTT. The V gene is TRBV2, the J gene TRBJ1-5; D is uncertain. Per the germline V gene, CDR1 is SNHLY and CDR2 is FYNNEI. The length of the CDR3 is 13 residues. The ends were cut back, 5 bases at V and 5 bases at J, with 10 bases in the middle.

This clonotype came up many times. V gene TRBV7-9 combines with J gene TRBJ2-1; 9 bases align to TRBD1. The CDR3 has 19 residues. CDR1 is SEHNR and CDR2 is FQNEAQ in the germline V gene (reference sequence). V was pared by 4 bases and J by 0 bases, with 13 bases of the junction left unmatched. CDR3 bases: TGTGCCAGCAGCTCATTACCGGGACAGGGAATCCACTCCTACAATGAGCAGTTCTTC. Translating gives CASSSLPGQGIHSYNEQFF.

Turning to this clonotype: Given a far larger clone just one base away, this is likely a sequencing read error. V gene TRBV10-3 combines with J gene TRBJ2-1; D possibly corresponds to TRBD2 (5 bases). The V gene lost 0 bases and the J gene lost 10 bases, with 13 bases spanning the gap. The CDR3 extends over 14 amino acids. Germline V gene lookup returns CDR1 ENHRY and CDR2 SYGVKD. CDR3 sequence (DNA): TGTGCCATCAGTGAGTCGGGAGCCCCCTACGAGCAGTTCTTC. Translated: CAISESGAPYEQFF.

The rearrangement links TRBV6-2 or TRBV6-3 to TRBJ2-7, with 14 bases identical to TRBD2. The CDR3 is 19 residues long. CDR1 is MNHEY, CDR2 SVGEGT, per germline. The V gene end was trimmed by 4 bases and the J gene end by 1 base; junction bases not matched to a gene: 12. CDR3 sequence reads: CASSFGLAGGPLISYEQYF. DNA of the CDR3: TGTGCCAGCAGTTTCGGACTAGCGGGGGGTCCCTTAATATCCTACGAGCAGTACTTC.

This clonotype was observed many times. The chain links TRBV5-1 to TRBJ2-2; D gene ambiguous. Trimming removed 6 bases from V and 3 bases from J, with 6 bases in between. Germline V gene lookup returns CDR1 SGHRS and CDR2 YFSETQ. This CDR3 has 12 amino acids. CDR3 sequence (DNA): TGCGCCAGCATCGCGCACACCGGGGAGCTGTTTTTT. This translates into CASIAHTGELFF.

Turning to this clonotype: With only one base between it and a far larger clone, this is likely a read error. Because it lacks the conserved phenylalanine or tryptophan at the end, this CDR3 is likely a read error. This rearrangement joins TRBV6-6 to TRBJ2-1; the match to TRBD2 covers 11 bases. The germline gives CDR1 MNHNY, CDR2 SVGAGI (reference sequence). The CDR3 has 15 amino acids. The V segment lost 5 bases and the J segment 9 bases; nucleotides outside the gene matches: 9. CDR3 DNA: TGTGCCAGCAGTGTGGGACTAGCGGCCCAGGGTGAGCAGTTCCTC. This sequence encodes CASSVGLAAQGEQFL.

This clonotype was counted ten times or more. The chain recombines TRBV18 with TRBJ2-7, with a weak D call TRBD1 (5 bases). CDR3 length: 12 amino acids. V was pared by 6 bases and J by 5 bases, with 11 bases between. CDR1 KGHSH and CDR2 LQKENI come from the germline V gene. The CDR3 loop reads CASSPARDEQYF. DNA for the CDR3: TGTGCCAGCTCCCCCGCCAGGGACGAGCAGTACTTC.

This clonotype was seen many times. V and J are TRBV20-1 and TRBJ1-6; 7 bases fit TRBD1. The V and J ends lost 6 bases and 8 bases, in that order; junction bases with no gene match: 7. The germline V gene encodes CDR1 DFQATT and CDR2 SNEGSKA (reference sequence). The CDR3 is 13 amino acids. CDR3 bases: TGCAGTGCCGAGACAGGGTGGGATTCACCCCTCCACTTT. Encoded protein: CSAETGWDSPLHF.

The sample holds a few counts of this clonotype. This sequence joins TRBV5-6 and TRBJ2-2, with D perhaps matching TRBD1 (6 bases). The CDR3 has 17 amino acids. V was clipped by 4 bases and J by 3 bases, with 19 bases between them. Germline lookup yields CDR1 SGHDT and CDR2 YYEEEE. The CDR3 region has the DNA TGTGCCAGCAGCCCGAATTTAGGGGGTTGGGACACCGGGGAGCTGTTTTTT. It yields the protein CASSPNLGGWDTGELFF.

The rearrangement uses TRBV5-1 and TRBJ1-1; D unclear. Trimming cost V 5 bases and J 5 bases, with 13 bases left between them. This CDR3 has 13 amino acids. Germline-derived CDR1 and CDR2 are SGHRS and YFSETQ. Written as DNA, the CDR3 is TGCGCCAGCAGGAGGGAAGAGGCTACTGAAGCTTTCTTT. It yields the protein CASRREEATEAFF.

This chain links TRBV20-1 with TRBJ2-2; 7 nucleotides align to TRBD2. CDR1 and CDR2 (germline): DFQATT, SNEGSKA (reference sequence). Unmatched junction bases numbered 5, after V lost 6 bases and J lost 7 bases. The CDR3 consists of 12 residues. The CDR3, as DNA: TGCAGTGCAATGGGGGGGATCGGGGAGCTGTTTTTT. It specifies CSAMGGIGELFF.

This clonotype was detected ten times or more. The chain employs TRBV12-3 or TRBV12-4 and TRBJ1-2; D not certain. Trimming removed 6 bases at V and 2 bases at J, with 13 bases between. The CDR3 has 14 amino acids. The CDR3 DNA reads TGTGCCAGCAGGGAGGGAGGAGTCAACTATGGCTACACCTTC. Its translation is CASREGGVNYGYTF.

This clonotype was seen many times. V and J are TRBV15 and TRBJ1-5; a possible D gene is TRBD1 (5 bases). Trimming removed 5 bases from V and 5 bases from J, with 13 bases in between. Germline assignment: CDR1 LNHNV and CDR2 YYDKDF (reference sequence). The CDR3 totals 14 residues. The CDR3 is CATSSPGTHQPQHF. The CDR3 DNA sequence: TGTGCCACCAGCTCTCCCGGGACCCATCAGCCCCAGCATTTT.